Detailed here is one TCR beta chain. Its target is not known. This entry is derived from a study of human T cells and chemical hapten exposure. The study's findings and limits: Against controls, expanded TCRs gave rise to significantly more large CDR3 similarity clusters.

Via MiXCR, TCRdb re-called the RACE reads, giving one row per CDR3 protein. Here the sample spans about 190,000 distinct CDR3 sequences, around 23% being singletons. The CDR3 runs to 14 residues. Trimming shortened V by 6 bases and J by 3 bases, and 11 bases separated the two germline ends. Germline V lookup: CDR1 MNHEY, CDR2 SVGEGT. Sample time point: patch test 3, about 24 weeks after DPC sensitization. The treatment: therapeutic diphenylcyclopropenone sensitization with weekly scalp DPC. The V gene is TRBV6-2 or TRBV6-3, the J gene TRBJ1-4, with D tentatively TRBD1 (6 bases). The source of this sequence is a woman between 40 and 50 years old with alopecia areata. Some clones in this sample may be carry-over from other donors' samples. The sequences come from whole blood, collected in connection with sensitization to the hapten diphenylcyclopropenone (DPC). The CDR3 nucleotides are TGTGCCAGCAGATCGGACAGAGCTAATGAAAAACTGTTTTTT. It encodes CASRSDRANEKLFF.